This T cell receptor (beta chain) was obtained from a study of T cell responses to AZD1222 COVID-19 vaccine. Study results and limitations: A rise in Spike-specific TCR breadth and depth followed two AZD1222 doses. Baseline serostatus was positive in only a handful of AZD1222 recipients.

Produced via immunoSEQ multiplex PCR; TCRdb's table is partial and in-frame only. The table records 80,000 to 100,000 clones, approximately 85% of them present only once. As to this clone: No antigen is known for it.

V was pared by 1 base and J by 7 bases, with 10 bases between. The germline V gene has CDR1 SGHVS and CDR2 FNYEAQ. The CDR3 is 14 residues long. This receptor was identified in an adult who received the AZD1222 COVID-19 vaccine. Sequenced here: peripheral blood, sampled 28 days after the second AZD1222 dose. The V gene is TRBV7-6, the J gene TRBJ1-4; D is unclear. The CDR3 loop reads CASSLVVGGEKLFF. The CDR3 region has the DNA TGTGCCAGCAGCTTAGTAGTGGGTGGTGAAAAACTGTTTTTT.